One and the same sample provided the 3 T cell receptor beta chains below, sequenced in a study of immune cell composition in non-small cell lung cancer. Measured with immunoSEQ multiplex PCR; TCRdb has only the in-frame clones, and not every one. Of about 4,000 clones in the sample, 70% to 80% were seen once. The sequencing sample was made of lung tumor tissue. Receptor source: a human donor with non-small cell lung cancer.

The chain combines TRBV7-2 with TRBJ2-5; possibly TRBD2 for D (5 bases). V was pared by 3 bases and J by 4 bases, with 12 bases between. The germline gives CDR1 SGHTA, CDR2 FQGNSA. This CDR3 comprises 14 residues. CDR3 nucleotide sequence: TGTGCCAGCAGCTTCTCCGGCCGGGGAGAGACCCAGTACTTC. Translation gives CASSFSGRGETQYF.

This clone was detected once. The CDR3 bases are TGTGCCAGCTCCCGGGGGAACCAGTGGTCCTACAATGAGCAGTTCTTC. Translation gives CASSRGNQWSYNEQFF. The rearrangement uses TRBV18 and TRBJ2-1, with a tentative D call TRBD2 (6 bases). The CDR3 totals 16 residues. The V and J ends lost 6 bases and 1 base respectively, with 16 bases between them. The germline V gene encodes CDR1 KGHSH and CDR2 LQKENI.

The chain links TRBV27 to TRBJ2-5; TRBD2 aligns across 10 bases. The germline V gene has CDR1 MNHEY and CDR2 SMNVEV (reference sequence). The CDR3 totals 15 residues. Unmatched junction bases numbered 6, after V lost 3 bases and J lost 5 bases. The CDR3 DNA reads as TGTGCCAGCAGTTTGTCTAGCGGGGGAGGCGAGACCCAGTACTTC. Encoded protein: CASSLSSGGGETQYF.